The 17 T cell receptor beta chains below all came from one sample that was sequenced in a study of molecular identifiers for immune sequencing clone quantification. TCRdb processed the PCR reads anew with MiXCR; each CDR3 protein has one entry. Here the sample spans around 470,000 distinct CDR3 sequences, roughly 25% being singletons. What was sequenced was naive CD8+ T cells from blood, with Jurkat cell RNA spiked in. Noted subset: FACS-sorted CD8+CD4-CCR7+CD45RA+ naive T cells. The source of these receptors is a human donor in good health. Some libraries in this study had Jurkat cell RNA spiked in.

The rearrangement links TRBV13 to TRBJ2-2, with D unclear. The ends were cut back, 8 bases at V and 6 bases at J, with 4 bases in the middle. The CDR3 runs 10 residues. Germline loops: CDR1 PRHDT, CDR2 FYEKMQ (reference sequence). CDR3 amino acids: CASGAGELFF. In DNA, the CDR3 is TGTGCCAGCGGGGCCGGGGAGCTGTTTTTT.

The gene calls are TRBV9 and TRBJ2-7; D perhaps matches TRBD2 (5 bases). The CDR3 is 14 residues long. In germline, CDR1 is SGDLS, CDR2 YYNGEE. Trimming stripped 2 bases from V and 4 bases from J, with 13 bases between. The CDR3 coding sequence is TGTGCCAGCAGCGTCGGGGAAGATCCGTACGAGCAGTACTTC. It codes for CASSVGEDPYEQYF.

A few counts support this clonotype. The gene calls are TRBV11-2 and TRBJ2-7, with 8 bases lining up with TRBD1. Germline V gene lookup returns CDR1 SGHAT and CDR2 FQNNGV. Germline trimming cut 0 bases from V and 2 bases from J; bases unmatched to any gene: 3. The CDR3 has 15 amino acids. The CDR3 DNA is TGTGCCAGCAGCTTAGAACCGACAGGGGCCTACGAGCAGTACTTC. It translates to CASSLEPTGAYEQYF.

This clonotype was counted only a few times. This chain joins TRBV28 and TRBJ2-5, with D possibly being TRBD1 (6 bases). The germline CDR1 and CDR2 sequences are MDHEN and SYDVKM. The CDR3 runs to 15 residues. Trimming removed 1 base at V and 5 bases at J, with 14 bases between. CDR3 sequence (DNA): TGTGCCAGCAGTTTATTCGGCAGGGGCGGCGAGACCCAGTACTTC. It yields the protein CASSLFGRGGETQYF.

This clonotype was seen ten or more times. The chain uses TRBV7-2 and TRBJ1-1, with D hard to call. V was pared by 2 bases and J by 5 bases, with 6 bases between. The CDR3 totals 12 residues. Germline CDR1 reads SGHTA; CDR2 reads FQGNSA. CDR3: CASSLLRTEAFF. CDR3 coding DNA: TGTGCCAGCAGCTTACTTAGGACTGAAGCTTTCTTT. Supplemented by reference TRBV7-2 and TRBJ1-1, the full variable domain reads GAGVSQSPSNKVTEKGKDVELRCDPISGHTALYWYRQSLGQGLEFLIYFQGNSAPDKSGLPSDRFSAERTGGSVSTLTIQRTQQEDSAVYLCASSLLRTEAFFGQGTRLTVV.

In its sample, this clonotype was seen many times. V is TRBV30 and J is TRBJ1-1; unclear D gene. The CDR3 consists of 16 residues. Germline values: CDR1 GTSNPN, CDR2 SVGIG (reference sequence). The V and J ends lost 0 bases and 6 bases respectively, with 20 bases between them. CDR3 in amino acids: CAWSVPTVGGSAEAFF. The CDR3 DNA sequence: TGTGCCTGGAGTGTACCCACGGTAGGAGGTTCGGCTGAAGCTTTCTTT. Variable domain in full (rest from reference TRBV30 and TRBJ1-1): SQTIHQWPATLVQPVGSPLSLECTVEGTSNPNLYWYRQAAGRGLQLLFYSVGIGQISSEVPQNLSASRPQDRQFILSSKKLLLSDSGFYLCAWSVPTVGGSAEAFFGQGTRLTVV.

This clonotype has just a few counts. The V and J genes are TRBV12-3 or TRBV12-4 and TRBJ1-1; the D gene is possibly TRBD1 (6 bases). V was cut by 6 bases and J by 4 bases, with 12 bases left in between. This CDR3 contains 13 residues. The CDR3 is CASRPTRGTEAFF. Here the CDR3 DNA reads TGTGCCAGCAGACCTACCAGGGGCACTGAAGCTTTCTTT.

The CDR3 sequence: CASSAIGRREAQYF. Here the CDR3 DNA reads TGTGCCAGCAGTGCGATAGGGCGGCGGGAGGCCCAGTACTTC. The chain carries TRBV25-1 and TRBJ2-5; TRBD2 matches at 8 bases. Looked up from germline, CDR1 is MGHDK and CDR2 is SYGVNS. CDR3 length: 14 amino acids. The J segment lost 9 bases and the V segment lost 4 bases, leaving 10 bases of the junction unmatched. The variable domain in full, with the rest retrieved from reference TRBV25-1 and TRBJ2-5, is EADIYQTPRYLVIGTGKKITLECSQTMGHDKMYWYQQDPGMELHLIHYSYGVNSTEKGDLSSESTVSRIRTEHFPLTLESARPSHTSQYLCASSAIGRREAQYFGPGTRLLVL.

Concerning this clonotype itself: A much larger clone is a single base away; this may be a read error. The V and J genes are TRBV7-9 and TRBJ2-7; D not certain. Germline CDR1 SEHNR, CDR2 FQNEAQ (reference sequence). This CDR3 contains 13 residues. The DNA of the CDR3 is TGTGCCAGCAGCTTAGCGCCGGGCTACGAGCAGCACTTC. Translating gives CASSLAPGYEQHF.

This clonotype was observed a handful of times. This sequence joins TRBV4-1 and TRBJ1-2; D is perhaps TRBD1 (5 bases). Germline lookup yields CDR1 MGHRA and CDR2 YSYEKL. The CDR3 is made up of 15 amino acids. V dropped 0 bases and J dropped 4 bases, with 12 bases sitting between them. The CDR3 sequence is CASSQDGANIYGYTF. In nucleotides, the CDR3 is TGCGCCAGCAGCCAAGATGGGGCAAACATCTATGGCTACACCTTC.

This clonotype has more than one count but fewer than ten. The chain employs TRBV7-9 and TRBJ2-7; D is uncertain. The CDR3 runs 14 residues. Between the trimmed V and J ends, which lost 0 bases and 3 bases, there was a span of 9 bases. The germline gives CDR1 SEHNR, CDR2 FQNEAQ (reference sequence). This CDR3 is CASSLAWDFYEQYF. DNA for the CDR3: TGTGCCAGCAGCTTAGCCTGGGATTTCTACGAGCAGTACTTC.

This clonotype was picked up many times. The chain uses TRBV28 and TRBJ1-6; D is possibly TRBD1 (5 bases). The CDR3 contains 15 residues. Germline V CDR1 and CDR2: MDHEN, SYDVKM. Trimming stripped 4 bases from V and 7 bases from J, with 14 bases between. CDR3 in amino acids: CASSSLTEPNSPLHF. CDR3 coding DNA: TGTGCCAGCAGTTCGCTGACAGAGCCGAATTCACCCCTCCACTTT. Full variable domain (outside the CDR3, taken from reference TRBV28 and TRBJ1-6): DVKVTQSSRYLVKRTGEKVFLECVQDMDHENMFWYRQDPGLGLRLIYFSYDVKMKEKGDIPEGYSVSREKKERFSLILESASTNQTSMYLCASSSLTEPNSPLHFGNGTRLTVT.

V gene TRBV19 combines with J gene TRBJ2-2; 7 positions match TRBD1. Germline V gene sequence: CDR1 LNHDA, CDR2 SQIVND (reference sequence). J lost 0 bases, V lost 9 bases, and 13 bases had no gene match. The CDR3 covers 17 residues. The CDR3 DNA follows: TGTGCCAGCCACCAAGGGCTGGACAGGTCGAACACCGGGGAGCTGTTTTTT. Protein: CASHQGLDRSNTGELFF.

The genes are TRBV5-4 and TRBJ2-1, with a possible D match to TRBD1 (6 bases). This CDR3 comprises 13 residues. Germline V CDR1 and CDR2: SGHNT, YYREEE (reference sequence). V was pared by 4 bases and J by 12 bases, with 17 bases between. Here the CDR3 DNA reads TGTGCCAGCAGCCTTCCCCGGGGACAAGGGCAGTTCTTC. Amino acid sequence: CASSLPRGQGQFF.

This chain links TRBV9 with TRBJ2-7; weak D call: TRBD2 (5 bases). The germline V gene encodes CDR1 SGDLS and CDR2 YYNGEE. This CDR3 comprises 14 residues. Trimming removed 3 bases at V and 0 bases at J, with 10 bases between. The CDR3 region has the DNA TGTGCCAGCAGCGGTGAGGGAAGCTCCTACGAGCAGTACTTC. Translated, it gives CASSGEGSSYEQYF.

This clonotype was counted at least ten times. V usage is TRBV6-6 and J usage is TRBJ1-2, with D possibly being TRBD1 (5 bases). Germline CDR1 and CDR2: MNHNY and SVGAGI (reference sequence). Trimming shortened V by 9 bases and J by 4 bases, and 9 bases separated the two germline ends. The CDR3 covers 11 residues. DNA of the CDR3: TGTGCCAGGGGGGAGCTCTATGGCTACACCTTC. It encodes CARGELYGYTF.

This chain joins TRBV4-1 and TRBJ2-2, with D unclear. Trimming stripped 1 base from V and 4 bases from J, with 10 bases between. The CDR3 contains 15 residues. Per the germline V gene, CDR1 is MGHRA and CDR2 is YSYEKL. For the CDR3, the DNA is TGCGCCAGCAGCCAAGGGCAGATTTTCACCGGGGAGCTGTTTTTT. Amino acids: CASSQGQIFTGELFF.